This T cell receptor beta chain derives from a study of patients and donors after allogeneic stem cell transplantation (dated by TCRdb to about 2020). CDR1 and CDR2 are read off the germline V gene as MNHEY and SVGEGT. After removal of 0 bases from V and 1 base from J, the junction retains 6 bases not matched to a gene. The CDR3 sequence holds 16 residues, the cysteine and phenylalanine included. Kept here is only the CDR3 DNA, which spans 48 bases and is read in frame from base 1. Library preparation employed RT-PCR. Sequencing relied on a NextSeq 550. TCRdb itself trimmed the public reads at Q25 with fastp, ran MiXCR and retained productive beta chains. For every CDR3 protein sequence, its rows merge into one entry that carries the most common genes and DNA. The sample data list about a million distinct CDR3 sequences, and roughly 17% of these were observed just once. The ten largest account for approximately 5.9% of the sample.

Worth noting for this clonotype: Its recognized antigen is unknown. One base away there is no much larger clone; base qualities are not given.

Sequenced material: blood, either unsorted or a sorted T cell fraction (not recorded which). The rearranged chain carries TRBV6-2 or TRBV6-3 and TRBJ2-7; TRBD1 matches 7 bases in the middle. The TCR sequence derives from a human donor who was either an allogeneic HSCT recipient or a stem cell or donor lymphocyte infusion donor (not recorded which). It is not recorded whose cells these are; they may come from a transplant donor. The DNA reads as follows: TGTGCCAGCAGTTACTCGAAGGCAGGGGGTTCCTACGAGCAGTACTTC. The translation is CASSYSKAGGSYEQYF.